The entry that follows covers one T cell receptor (beta chain) sequence. The target antigen is unknown. The naive CD8 population came from CD45RO-negative cells selected for CCR7, without terminally differentiated effector memory CD45RA+ cells. All of the donors resided in Nashville, Tennessee, and each was a Caucasian adult. The test was conducted at deep level. Per the original data handling: Because ImmunoSEQ provided only junction sequences with no quality scores, the filtering differed. Sequenced by immunoSEQ multiplex PCR; TCRdb stores in-frame clones only, minus some. V and J calls and clone size are copied from that table; D and trimming were computed from the DNA. The repertoire holds under 2,000,000 clones, with roughly 95% as singletons. This CDR3 is built from 17 residues. Losses at the gene ends were 5 bases for V and 4 bases for J; bases not matched to a gene: 15. Germline assignment: CDR1 MDHEN and CDR2 SYDVKM.

The sample originates from a study of shared clonotypes between healthy human individuals. General observations from the study: Against clonotypes common to all four donors, non-shared ones had lower generation probabilities.

What was sequenced was naive CD8+ T cells sorted from blood. V and J are TRBV28 and TRBJ2-3; 7 positions match TRBD1. The receptor was derived from a man aged 18-30 years in good health. The CDR3 DNA reads TGTGCCAGCAGTCTTAAGGCCGACAGGGAGATTGCAGATACGCAGTATTTT. Encoded protein: CASSLKADREIADTQYF.